The table lists the clone carrying this T cell receptor beta chain with a few counts. For the second PCR, which ran for 7 to 11 cycles, a sample-barcoded 5' primer and a J-beta primer mix were used. TCRdb called the 5' RACE reads again in MiXCR, with one record for every CDR3 protein. This sample has more than 1,000,000 distinct CDR3 sequences, with under 30% found just once. These data originate in a study of blood T cells in healthy people across ages. This CDR3 is 16 amino acids long. Germline CDR1 and CDR2: SGHTA and FQGTGA. Trimming removed 5 bases from V and 5 bases from J, with 21 bases in between. These same data were also listed under a study on T cells of mothers and their children. Per that paper: The authors added sample barcodes and 2-4 random nucleotides using the M1S primer of the second PCR.

Sequenced material: blood. This sequence was found in a girl aged 2-10 years in good health. The chain combines TRBV7-3 with TRBJ2-5; D may be TRBD1 (5 bases). CDR3 residues: CASSPNPSGAQETQYF. The CDR3 bases are TGTGCCAGCAGCCCAAACCCAAGTGGGGCCCAGGAGACCCAGTACTTC.